This T cell receptor beta chain was captured by sequencing in a study of spatial heterogeneity in lung cancer. Study-level results: The study found that expanded intratumoral alpha and beta TCR counts tracked tumor mutation counts.

This sample's time point: sample taken at primary tumor resection. Patients with untreated early-stage non-small cell lung cancer, numbering 72, were the donors. No cell sorting; template was whole RNA from tumor, lung tissue or PBMC. The library protocol tagged each TCR cDNA with a unique molecular identifier. From the 5' RACE reads, TCRdb called clonotypes with MiXCR, one entry per CDR3 protein. The sample includes fewer than 11,000 distinct CDR3 sequences, 9% to 15% of them seen just once. To note about this clonotype: Its antigen is as yet unknown.

Sequences were derived from lung tumor tissue, sampled at surgery. The sequence derives from a male donor with early-stage non-small cell lung cancer.

CDR3 sequence reads: CASRRGGTEAFF. The CDR3 DNA follows: TGTGCCAGCAGACGCGGGGGCACTGAAGCTTTCTTT. This sequence joins TRBV2 and TRBJ1-1, with TRBD1 as a possible D gene (5 bases). V was cut by 6 bases and J by 4 bases, with 9 bases left in between. There are 12 residues in the CDR3. Germline CDR1 and CDR2: SNHLY and FYNNEI.